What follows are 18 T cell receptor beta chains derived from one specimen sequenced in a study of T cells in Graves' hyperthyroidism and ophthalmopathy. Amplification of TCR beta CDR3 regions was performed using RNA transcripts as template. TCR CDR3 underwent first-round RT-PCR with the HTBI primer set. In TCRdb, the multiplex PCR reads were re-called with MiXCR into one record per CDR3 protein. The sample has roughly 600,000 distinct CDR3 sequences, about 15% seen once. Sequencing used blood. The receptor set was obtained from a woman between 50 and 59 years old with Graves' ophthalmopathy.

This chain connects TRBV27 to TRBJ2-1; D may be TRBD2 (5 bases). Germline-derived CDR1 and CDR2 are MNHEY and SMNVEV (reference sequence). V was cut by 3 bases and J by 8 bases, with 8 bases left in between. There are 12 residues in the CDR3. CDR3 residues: CASSLAGHEQFF. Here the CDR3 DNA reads TGTGCCAGCAGTTTGGCGGGCCATGAGCAGTTCTTC.

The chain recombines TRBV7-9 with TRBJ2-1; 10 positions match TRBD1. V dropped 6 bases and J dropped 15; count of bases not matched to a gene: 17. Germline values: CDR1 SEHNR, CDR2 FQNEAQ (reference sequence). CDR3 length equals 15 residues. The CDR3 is CASRTRDRGYERAFF. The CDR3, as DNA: TGTGCCAGCAGAACCAGGGACAGGGGCTACGAGAGGGCGTTCTTC.

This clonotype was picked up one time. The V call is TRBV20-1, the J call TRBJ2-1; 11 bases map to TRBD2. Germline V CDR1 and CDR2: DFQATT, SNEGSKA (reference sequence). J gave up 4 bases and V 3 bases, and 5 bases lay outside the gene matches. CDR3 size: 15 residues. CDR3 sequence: CSASLAGGSYNEQFF. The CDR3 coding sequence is TGCAGTGCTAGCCTAGCGGGAGGCTCTTACAATGAGCAGTTCTTC.

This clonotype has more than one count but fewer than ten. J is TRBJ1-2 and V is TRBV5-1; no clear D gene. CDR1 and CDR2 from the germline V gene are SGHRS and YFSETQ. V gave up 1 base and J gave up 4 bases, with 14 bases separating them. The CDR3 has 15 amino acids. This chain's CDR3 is CASSLSGATSYGYTF. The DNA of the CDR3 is TGCGCCAGCAGCTTGAGTGGCGCCACCTCCTATGGCTACACCTTC.

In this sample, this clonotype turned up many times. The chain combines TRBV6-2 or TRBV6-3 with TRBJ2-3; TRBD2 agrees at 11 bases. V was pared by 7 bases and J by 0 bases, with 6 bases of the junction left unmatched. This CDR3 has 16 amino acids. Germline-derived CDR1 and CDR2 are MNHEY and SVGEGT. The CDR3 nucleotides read TGTGCCAGCACCCACCGACTAGCGGGAAGCACAGATACGCAGTATTTT. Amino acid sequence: CASTHRLAGSTDTQYF.

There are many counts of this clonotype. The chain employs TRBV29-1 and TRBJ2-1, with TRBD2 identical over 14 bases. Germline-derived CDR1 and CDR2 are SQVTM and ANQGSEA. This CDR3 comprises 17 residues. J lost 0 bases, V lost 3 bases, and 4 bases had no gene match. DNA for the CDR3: TGCAGCGTTGAGGGACTAGCGGGGGTCCCCTCCTACAATGAGCAGTTCTTC. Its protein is CSVEGLAGVPSYNEQFF.

The CDR3: CASSISGANYGYTF. CDR3 nucleotide sequence: TGTGCCAGTAGTATCTCAGGAGCTAACTATGGCTACACCTTC. The V call is TRBV19, the J call TRBJ1-2, with D uncertain. The CDR3 contains 14 residues. CDR1 and CDR2 (germline): LNHDA, SQIVND (reference sequence). Trimming stripped 3 bases from V and 0 bases from J, with 8 bases between.

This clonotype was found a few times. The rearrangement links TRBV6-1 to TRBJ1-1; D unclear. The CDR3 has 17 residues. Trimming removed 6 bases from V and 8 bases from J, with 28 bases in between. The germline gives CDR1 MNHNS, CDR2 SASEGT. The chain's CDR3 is CASRGSRGAWLDSEAFF. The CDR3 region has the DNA TGTGCCAGCAGGGGTTCGCGGGGTGCCTGGCTGGACTCCGAAGCTTTCTTT.

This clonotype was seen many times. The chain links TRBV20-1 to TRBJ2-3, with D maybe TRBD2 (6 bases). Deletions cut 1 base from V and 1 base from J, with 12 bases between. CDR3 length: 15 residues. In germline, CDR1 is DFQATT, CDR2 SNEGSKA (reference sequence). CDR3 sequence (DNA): TGCAGTGCTAGAGGGGGTAGCGGACGCACAGATACGCAGTATTTT. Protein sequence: CSARGGSGRTDTQYF.

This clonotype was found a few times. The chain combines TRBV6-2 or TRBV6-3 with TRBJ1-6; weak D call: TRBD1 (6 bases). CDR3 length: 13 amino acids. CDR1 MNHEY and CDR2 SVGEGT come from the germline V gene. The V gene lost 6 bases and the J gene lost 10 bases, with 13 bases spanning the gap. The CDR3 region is CASRPGTLSPLHF. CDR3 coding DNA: TGTGCCAGCAGACCCGGGACATTATCACCCCTCCACTTT.

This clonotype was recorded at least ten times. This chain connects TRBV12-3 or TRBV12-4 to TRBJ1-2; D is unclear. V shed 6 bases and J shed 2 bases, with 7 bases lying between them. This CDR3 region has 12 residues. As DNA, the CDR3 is TGTGCCAGCAGCATCCGGAACTATGGCTACACCTTC. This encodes CASSIRNYGYTF.

The CDR3, as DNA: TGTGCCAGCAGTTTTGGAGGGGGAAAAGTCAATGAGCAGTTCTTC. Protein sequence: CASSFGGGKVNEQFF. This sequence joins TRBV28 and TRBJ2-1; either TRBD1 or TRBD2 may fit D (6 bases each). Germline loops: CDR1 MDHEN, CDR2 SYDVKM. This CDR3 is 15 amino acids long. V dropped 3 bases and J dropped 6 bases, with 15 bases sitting between them. The variable domain in full, with the rest retrieved from reference TRBV28 and TRBJ2-1, is DVKVTQSSRYLVKRTGEKVFLECVQDMDHENMFWYRQDPGLGLRLIYFSYDVKMKEKGDIPEGYSVSREKKERFSLILESASTNQTSMYLCASSFGGGKVNEQFFGPGTRLTVL.

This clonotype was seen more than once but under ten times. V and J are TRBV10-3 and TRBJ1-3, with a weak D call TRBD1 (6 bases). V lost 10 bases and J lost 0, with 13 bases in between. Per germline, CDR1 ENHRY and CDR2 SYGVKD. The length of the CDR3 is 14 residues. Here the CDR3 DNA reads TGTGCCAACGGGGACACCCGCTCTGGAAACACCATATATTTT. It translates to CANGDTRSGNTIYF.

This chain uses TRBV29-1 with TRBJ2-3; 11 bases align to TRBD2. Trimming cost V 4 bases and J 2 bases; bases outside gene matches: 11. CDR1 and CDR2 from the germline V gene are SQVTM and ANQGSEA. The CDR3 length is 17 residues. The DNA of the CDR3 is TGCAGCGTTGCTGAGGGTAGCGGGAGGGTGATCACAGATACGCAGTATTTT. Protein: CSVAEGSGRVITDTQYF.

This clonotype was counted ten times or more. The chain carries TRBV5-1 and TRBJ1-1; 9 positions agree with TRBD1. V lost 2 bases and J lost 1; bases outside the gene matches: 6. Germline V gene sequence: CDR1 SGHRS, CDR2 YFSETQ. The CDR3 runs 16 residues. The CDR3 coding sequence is TGCGCCAGCAGCTTAAACAGGGGGCAAGGGAACACTGAAGCTTTCTTT. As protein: CASSLNRGQGNTEAFF.

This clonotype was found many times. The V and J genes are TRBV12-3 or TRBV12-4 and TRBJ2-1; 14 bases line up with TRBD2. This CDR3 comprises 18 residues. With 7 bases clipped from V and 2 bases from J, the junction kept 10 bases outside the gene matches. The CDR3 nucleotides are TGTGCCAGCACCGGGACTAGCGGGAGAAACAGACCCTACAATGAGCAGTTCTTC. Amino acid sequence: CASTGTSGRNRPYNEQFF.

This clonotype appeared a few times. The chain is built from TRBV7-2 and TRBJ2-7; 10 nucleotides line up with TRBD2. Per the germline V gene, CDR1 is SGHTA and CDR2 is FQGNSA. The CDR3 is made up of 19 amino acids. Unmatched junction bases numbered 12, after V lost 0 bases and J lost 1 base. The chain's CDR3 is CASSLARRTLAGVSYEQYF. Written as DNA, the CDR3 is TGTGCCAGCAGCTTAGCGCGCCGTACCCTAGCGGGAGTTTCCTACGAGCAGTACTTC.

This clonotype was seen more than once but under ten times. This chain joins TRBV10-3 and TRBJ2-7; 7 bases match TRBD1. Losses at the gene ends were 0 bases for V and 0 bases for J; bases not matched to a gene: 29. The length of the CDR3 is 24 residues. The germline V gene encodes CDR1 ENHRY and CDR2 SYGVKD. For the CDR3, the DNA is TGTGCCATCAGTGAGTCTTTCTCATCGGGTGCTCGACTCTCAGTGGCAGGGGGCTCCTACGAGCAGTACTTC. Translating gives CAISESFSSGARLSVAGGSYEQYF.